These 7 T cell receptor beta chains were all obtained from the same sample, sequenced in a study of preoperative IRX-2 immunotherapy in early breast cancer (dated by TCRdb to about 2019). Library creation used the immunoSEQ multiplex PCR assay. In TCRdb, the immuneACCESS table is reduced to in-frame sequences with V and J assigned. These tables do not hold every clone; where another copy was compared, an unresolved V gene accounts for under half, and the others remain unexplained. The sample yields about 32,000 clones; about four fifths were counted once. Around 2.5% of the sample comes from the top ten. Taken with the paper, the label for treatment or condition translates to: preoperative locoregional IRX-2 cytokine immunotherapy. The sample here was lymph node tissue, taken from a patient treated with IRX-2 immunotherapy. Source of these receptors: a human donor with breast cancer.

The chain is built from TRBV14 and TRBJ1-5; D is uncertain. Trimming removed 2 bases at V and 7 bases at J, with 9 bases between. Per the germline V gene, CDR1 is SGHDN and CDR2 is FVKESK. The CDR3 extends over 13 amino acids. CDR3 nucleotides: TGTGCCAGCAGCCAATACGCTTCACAGCCCCAGCATTTT. Translating gives CASSQYASQPQHF.

The chain employs TRBV30 and TRBJ2-7; D unclear. Germline values: CDR1 GTSNPN, CDR2 SVGIG (reference sequence). The CDR3 has 14 residues. V was shortened by 1 base and J by 6 bases, with 16 bases between the two germline ends. Here the CDR3 reads CAWSAGFPLGEQYF. In DNA form, the CDR3 reads TGTGCCTGGAGTGCTGGGTTTCCCCTGGGCGAGCAGTACTTC. The whole variable domain, filled in from reference TRBV30 and TRBJ2-7, reads SQTIHQWPATLVQPVGSPLSLECTVEGTSNPNLYWYRQAAGRGLQLLFYSVGIGQISSEVPQNLSASRPQDRQFILSSKKLLLSDSGFYLCAWSAGFPLGEQYFGPGTRLTVT.

V and J are TRBV28 and TRBJ1-5; D not certain. This CDR3 has 14 residues. In germline, CDR1 is MDHEN, CDR2 SYDVKM. Trimming cost V 7 bases and J 3 bases, with 13 bases left between them. The CDR3 spells CASTPAQDNQPQHF. CDR3 DNA sequence: TGTGCCAGCACTCCAGCCCAGGACAATCAGCCCCAGCATTTT. Together with reference TRBV28 and TRBJ1-5, the CDR3 gives the full variable domain: DVKVTQSSRYLVKRTGEKVFLECVQDMDHENMFWYRQDPGLGLRLIYFSYDVKMKEKGDIPEGYSVSREKKERFSLILESASTNQTSMYLCASTPAQDNQPQHFGDGTRLSIL.

The V and J genes are TRBV11-3 and TRBJ1-4; D call uncertain. The CDR3 consists of 14 residues. Germline assignment: CDR1 SGHNT and CDR2 YENEEA. V lost 3 bases, J lost 3 bases, and 8 bases lay in between. The CDR3 region has the DNA TGTGCCAGCAGCTTGAGTAGGGCTAATGAAAAACTGTTTTTT. Its translation: CASSLSRANEKLFF.

The chain joins TRBV11-3 to TRBJ1-5; D remains unclear. This CDR3 region has 14 residues. Looked up from germline, CDR1 is SGHNT and CDR2 is YENEEA. V lost 5 bases and J lost 3, with 11 bases in between. Written as DNA, the CDR3 is TGTGCCAGCAGCCTACCGGGCTACAATCAGCCCCAGCATTTT. It is translated as CASSLPGYNQPQHF.

This chain uses TRBV18 with TRBJ2-2; 9 bases match TRBD1. V lost 0 bases, J lost 7 bases, and 12 bases stayed unmatched. This CDR3 is built from 18 residues. Looked up from germline, CDR1 is KGHSH and CDR2 is LQKENI. In DNA, the CDR3 is TGTGCCAGCTCACCACCACTTCGGGACAGGGTTGGCGGCGGGGAGCTGTTTTTT. Encoded protein: CASSPPLRDRVGGGELFF.

The chain links TRBV6-8 to TRBJ1-2; 7 bases map to TRBD1. Trimming cost V 6 bases and J 7 bases; bases outside gene matches: 8. CDR1 and CDR2 (germline): MNHGY, SAAAGT. This CDR3 is 13 amino acids long. The CDR3 DNA sequence: TGTGCCAGCAGCGAACAGGGGTTTCGTGGCTACACCTTC. Protein product: CASSEQGFRGYTF.